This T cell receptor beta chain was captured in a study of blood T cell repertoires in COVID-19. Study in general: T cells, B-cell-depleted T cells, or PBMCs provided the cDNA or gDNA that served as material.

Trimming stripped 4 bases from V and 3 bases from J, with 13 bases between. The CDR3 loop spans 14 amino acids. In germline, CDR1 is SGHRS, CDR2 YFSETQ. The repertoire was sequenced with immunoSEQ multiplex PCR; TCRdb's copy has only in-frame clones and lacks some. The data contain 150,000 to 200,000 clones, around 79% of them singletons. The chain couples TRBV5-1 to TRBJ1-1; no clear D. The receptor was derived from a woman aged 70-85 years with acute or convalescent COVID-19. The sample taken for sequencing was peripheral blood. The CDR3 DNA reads TGCGCCAGCAGCCTGGGCCACGGGGACACTGAAGCTTTCTTT. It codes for CASSLGHGDTEAFF.